A selection of T cell receptor beta chains follows, all from one sample in a study of T cells in narcolepsy. Method: immunoSEQ multiplex PCR; TCRdb's copy keeps in-frame clones and lacks some. The sample has fewer than 35,000 clones, about four fifths seen once; the top ten hold 2.5% to 3%. Sequencing was carried out using CD45RA- memory CD4+ T cells from PBMCs. These TCRs come from a human donor with narcolepsy. The CDR3 runs from the conserved cysteine through the conserved F or W. The order of the fields is clone size, V gene, D gene, J gene, CDR3 protein, CDR3 DNA. D genes are given only for firm matches. The listing skips clone size in some rows; elsewhere it reads once, few, many or a size class.

>-|TRBV2|TRBD1|TRBJ1-1
CASSEAGFRTGGVGTEAFF
TGTGCCAGCAGTGAAGCGGGTTTCCGGACAGGGGGCGTTGGCACTGAAGCTTTCTTT
>-|TRBV7-2|-|TRBJ2-1
CASSLAYAGAYNEQFF
TGTGCCAGCAGCTTAGCGTACGCGGGGGCTTACAATGAGCAGTTCTTC
>-|TRBV18|-|TRBJ1-1
CASSPRAGEGTEAFF
TGTGCCAGCTCACCACGCGCAGGGGAGGGGACTGAAGCTTTCTTT
>-|TRBV19|-|TRBJ1-2
CASSMETSGGYTF
TGTGCCAGTAGTATGGAGACGTCTGGCGGCTACACCTTC
>-|TRBV5-5|TRBD1|TRBJ1-1
CASSLIWDRGDTEAFF
TGTGCCAGCAGCTTGATCTGGGACAGGGGTGACACTGAAGCTTTCTTT
>once|TRBV7-8|-|TRBJ1-6
CASSLDRTHSPLHF
TGTGCCAGCAGCCTCGACAGGACGCATTCACCCCTCCACTTT
>few|TRBV2|TRBD1|TRBJ2-2
CASSGQAGTGELFF
TGTGCCAGCAGCGGACAGGCAGGCACCGGGGAGCTGTTTTTT
>few|TRBV19|-|TRBJ2-7
CASSPTSRRGKNEQYF
TGTGCCAGTAGTCCTACCTCCCGGCGGGGCAAAAACGAGCAGTACTTC